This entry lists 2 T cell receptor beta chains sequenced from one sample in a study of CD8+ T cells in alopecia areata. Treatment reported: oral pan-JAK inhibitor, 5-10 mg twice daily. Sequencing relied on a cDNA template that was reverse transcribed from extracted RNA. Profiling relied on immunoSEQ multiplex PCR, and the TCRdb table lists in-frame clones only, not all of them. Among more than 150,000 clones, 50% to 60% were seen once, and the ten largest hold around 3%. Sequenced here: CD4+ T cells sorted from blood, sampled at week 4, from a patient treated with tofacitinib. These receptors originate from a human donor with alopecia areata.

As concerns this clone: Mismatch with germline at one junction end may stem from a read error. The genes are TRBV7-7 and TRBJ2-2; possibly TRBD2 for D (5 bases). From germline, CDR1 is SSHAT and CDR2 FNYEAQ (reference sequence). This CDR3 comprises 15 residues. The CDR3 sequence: CASSREAGVTGELFF. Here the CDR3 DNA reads TGTGCTAGCAGCAGAGAGGCGGGCGTGACCGGGGAGCTGTTTTTT.

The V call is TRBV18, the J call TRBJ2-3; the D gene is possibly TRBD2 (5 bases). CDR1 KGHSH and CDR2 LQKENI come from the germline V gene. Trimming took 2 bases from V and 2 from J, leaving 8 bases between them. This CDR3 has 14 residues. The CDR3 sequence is CASSPEGFTDTQYF. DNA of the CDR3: TGTGCCAGCTCACCAGAGGGTTTCACAGATACGCAGTATTTT.